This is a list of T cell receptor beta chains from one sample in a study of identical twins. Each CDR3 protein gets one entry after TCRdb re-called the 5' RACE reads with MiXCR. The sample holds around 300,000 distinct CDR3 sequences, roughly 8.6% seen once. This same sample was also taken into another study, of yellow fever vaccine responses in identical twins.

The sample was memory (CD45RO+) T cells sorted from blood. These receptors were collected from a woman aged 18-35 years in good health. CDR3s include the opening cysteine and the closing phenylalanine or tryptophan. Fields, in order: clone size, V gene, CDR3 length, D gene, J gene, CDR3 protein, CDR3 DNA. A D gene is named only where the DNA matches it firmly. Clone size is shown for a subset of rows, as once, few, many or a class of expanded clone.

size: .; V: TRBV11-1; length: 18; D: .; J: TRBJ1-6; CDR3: CASSLEGQRSSYNSPLHF; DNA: TGTGCCAGCAGCTTAGAGGGTCAGAGAAGCTCCTATAATTCACCCCTCCACTTT
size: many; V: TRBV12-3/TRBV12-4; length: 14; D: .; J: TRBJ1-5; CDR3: CASRGSGGNQPQHF; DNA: TGTGCCTCAAGAGGGTCTGGGGGCAATCAGCCCCAGCATTTT
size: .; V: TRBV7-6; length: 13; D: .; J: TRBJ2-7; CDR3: CASSPYPGYEQYF; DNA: TGTGCCAGCAGCCCCTACCCGGGCTACGAGCAGTACTTC
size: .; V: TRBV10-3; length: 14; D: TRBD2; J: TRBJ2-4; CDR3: CAISGGDGKNIQYF; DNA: TGTGCCATAAGCGGGGGGGACGGCAAAAACATTCAGTACTTC
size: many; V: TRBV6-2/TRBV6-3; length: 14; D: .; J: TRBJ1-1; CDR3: CASSSLTVNTEAFF; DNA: TGTGCCAGCAGTTCCCTGACAGTGAACACTGAAGCTTTCTTT
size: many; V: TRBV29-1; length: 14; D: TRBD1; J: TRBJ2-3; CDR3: CSVGQGAPADTQYF; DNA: TGCAGCGTTGGACAGGGGGCGCCGGCAGATACGCAGTATTTT
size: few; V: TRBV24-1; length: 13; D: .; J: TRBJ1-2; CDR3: CATSRDQVDGYTF; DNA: TGTGCCACCAGCAGGGACCAAGTCGATGGCTACACCTTC
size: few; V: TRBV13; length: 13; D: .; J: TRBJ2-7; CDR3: CASSSGTNYEQYF; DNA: TGTGCCAGCAGCTCCGGGACAAACTACGAGCAGTACTTC
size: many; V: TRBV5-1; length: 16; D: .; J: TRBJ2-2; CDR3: CASSKTGQMNTGELFF; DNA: TGCGCCAGCAGTAAAACGGGGCAGATGAACACCGGGGAGCTGTTTTTT
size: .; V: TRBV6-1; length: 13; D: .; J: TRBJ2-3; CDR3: CASTSGPSEAQYF; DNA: TGTGCCAGCACGTCGGGTCCCTCCGAGGCGCAGTATTTT
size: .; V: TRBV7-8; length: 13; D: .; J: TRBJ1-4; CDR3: CASTGQFNEKLFF; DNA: TGTGCCAGCACTGGGCAGTTTAATGAAAAACTGTTTTTT
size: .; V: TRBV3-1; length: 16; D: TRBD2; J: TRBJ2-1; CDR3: CASSQGTSGRFYEQFF; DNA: TGTGCCAGCAGCCAGGGCACTAGCGGGAGGTTCTATGAGCAGTTCTTC
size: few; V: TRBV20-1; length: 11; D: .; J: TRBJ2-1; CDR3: CSARPLGPQFF; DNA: TGCAGTGCTAGACCTCTTGGGCCCCAGTTCTTC
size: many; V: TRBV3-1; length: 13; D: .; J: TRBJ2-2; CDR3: CASSQLSTGELFF; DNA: TGTGCCAGCAGCCAATTGAGCACCGGGGAGCTGTTTTTT
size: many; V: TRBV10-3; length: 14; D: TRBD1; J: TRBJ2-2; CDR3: CAIRGTGGPGELFF; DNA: TGTGCCATCAGAGGCACAGGGGGCCCCGGGGAGCTGTTTTTT
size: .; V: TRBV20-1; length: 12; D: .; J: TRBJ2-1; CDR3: CSASEGRDEQFF; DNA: TGCAGTGCTAGTGAGGGCCGAGATGAGCAGTTCTTC
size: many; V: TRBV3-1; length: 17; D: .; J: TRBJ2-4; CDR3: CASSQEIGYGAKNIQYF; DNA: TGTGCCAGCAGCCAAGAGATAGGGTATGGAGCCAAAAACATTCAGTACTTC
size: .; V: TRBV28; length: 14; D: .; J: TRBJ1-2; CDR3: CASTRQDGMNGYTF; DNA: TGTGCCAGCACCCGACAGGATGGAATGAATGGCTACACCTTC